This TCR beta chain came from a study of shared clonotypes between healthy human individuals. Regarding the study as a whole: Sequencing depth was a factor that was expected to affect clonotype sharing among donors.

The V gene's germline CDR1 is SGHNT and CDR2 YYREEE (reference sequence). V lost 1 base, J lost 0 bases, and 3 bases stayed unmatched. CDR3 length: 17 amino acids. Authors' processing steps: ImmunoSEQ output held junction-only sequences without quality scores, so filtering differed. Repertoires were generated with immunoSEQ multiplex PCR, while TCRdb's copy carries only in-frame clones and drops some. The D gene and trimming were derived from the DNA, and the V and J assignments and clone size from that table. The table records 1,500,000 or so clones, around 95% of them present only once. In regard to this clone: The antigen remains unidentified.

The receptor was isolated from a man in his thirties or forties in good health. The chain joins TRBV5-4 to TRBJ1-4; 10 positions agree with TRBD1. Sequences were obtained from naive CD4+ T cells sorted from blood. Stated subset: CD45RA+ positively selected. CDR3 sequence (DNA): TGTGCCAGCAGCTTGCCGGGACAGGGGACAACTAATGAAAAACTGTTTTTT. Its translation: CASSLPGQGTTNEKLFF.